The T cell receptor (beta chain) described here comes from a study of T cell responses to AZD1222 COVID-19 vaccine. Study results and caveats: Females outnumbered males among donors, who were mostly white British; clonal diversity was possibly underestimated. Spike-specific TCR depth and breadth grew after two AZD1222 doses.

Only in-frame clones appear in the TCRdb table, and some are missing; sequencing was by immunoSEQ multiplex PCR. The sample includes 70,000 to 90,000 clones, roughly 85% of them seen just once. This CDR3 is built from 15 residues. Germline V lookup: CDR1 MNHEY, CDR2 SVGAGI. V was clipped by 6 bases and J by 7 bases, with 21 bases between them. With regard to this clone: The antigen is not known.

This material consisted of peripheral blood, taken 28 days after the second AZD1222 dose. This clonotype was sampled from an adult who received the AZD1222 COVID-19 vaccine. The chain couples TRBV6-5 to TRBJ2-5; possible D gene TRBD1, 5 bases. The CDR3 loop is CASSPAWGSTRTQYF. CDR3 nucleotide sequence: TGTGCCAGCAGCCCCGCCTGGGGCAGTACCCGGACCCAGTACTTC.